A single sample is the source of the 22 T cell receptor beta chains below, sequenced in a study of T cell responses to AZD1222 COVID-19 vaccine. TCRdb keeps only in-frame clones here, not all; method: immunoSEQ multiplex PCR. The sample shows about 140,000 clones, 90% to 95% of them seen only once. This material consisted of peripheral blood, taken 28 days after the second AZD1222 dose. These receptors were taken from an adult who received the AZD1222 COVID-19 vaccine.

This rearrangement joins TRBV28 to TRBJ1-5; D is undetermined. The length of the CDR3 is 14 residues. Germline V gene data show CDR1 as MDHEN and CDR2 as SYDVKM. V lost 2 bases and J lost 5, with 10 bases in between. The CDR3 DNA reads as TGTGCCAGCAGTTTAGGGTATCGGGATCAGCCCCAGCATTTT. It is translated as CASSLGYRDQPQHF.

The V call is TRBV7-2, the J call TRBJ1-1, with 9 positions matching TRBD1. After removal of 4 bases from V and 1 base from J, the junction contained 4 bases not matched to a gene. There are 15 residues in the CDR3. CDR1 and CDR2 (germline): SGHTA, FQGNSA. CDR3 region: CASSSQGAGNTEAFF. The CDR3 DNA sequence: TGTGCCAGCAGCTCACAGGGGGCTGGGAACACTGAAGCTTTCTTT.

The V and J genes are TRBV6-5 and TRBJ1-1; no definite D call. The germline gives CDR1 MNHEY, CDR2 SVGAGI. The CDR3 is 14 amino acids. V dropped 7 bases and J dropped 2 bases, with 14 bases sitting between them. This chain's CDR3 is CASTMRVANTEAFF. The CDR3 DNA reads TGTGCCAGCACTATGAGGGTAGCAAACACTGAAGCTTTCTTT.

This chain's CDR3 is CSVTSGPNTEAFF. The CDR3 coding sequence is TGCAGCGTTACCTCGGGTCCGAACACTGAAGCTTTCTTT. V is TRBV29-1 and J is TRBJ1-1; D gene ambiguous. The CDR3 has 13 residues. CDR1 and CDR2 (germline): SQVTM, ANQGSEA. The V end was cut by 5 bases, the J end by 1 base, with 11 bases between.

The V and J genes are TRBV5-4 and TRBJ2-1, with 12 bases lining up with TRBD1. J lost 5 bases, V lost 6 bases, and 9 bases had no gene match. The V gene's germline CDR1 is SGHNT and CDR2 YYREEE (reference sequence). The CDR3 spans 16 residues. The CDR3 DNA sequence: TGTGCCAGCACCCCGGGCGGGACAGGGGGCCACAATGAGCAGTTCTTC. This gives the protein CASTPGGTGGHNEQFF.

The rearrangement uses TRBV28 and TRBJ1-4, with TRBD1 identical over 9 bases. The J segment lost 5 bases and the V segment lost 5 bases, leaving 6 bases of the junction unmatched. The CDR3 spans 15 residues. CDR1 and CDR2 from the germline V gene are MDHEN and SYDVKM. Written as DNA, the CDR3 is TGTGCCAGCAGTGGTCCTGGGACAGGGAATGAAAAACTGTTTTTT. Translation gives CASSGPGTGNEKLFF.

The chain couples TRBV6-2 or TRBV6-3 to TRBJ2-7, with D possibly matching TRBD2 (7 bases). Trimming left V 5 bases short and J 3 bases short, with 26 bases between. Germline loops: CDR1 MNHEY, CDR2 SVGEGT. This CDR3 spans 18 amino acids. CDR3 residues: CASSGLEGGGSTGYEQYF. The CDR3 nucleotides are TGTGCCAGCAGTGGCCTCGAGGGAGGGGGAAGTACCGGCTACGAGCAGTACTTC.

CDR3 in DNA: TGCGCCAGCAGCTTCTCCTCAACTAATGAAAAACTGTTTTTT. This gives the protein CASSFSSTNEKLFF. The chain uses TRBV5-1 and TRBJ1-4, with D unresolved. The ends were cut back, 2 bases at V and 0 bases at J, with 5 bases in the middle. The germline V gene has CDR1 SGHRS and CDR2 YFSETQ. The CDR3 spans 14 residues.

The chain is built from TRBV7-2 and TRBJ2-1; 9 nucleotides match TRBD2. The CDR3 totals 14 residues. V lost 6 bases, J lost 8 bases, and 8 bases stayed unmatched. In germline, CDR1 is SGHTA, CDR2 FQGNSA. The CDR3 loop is CASRVSGSSDEQFF. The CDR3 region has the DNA TGTGCCAGCAGGGTTAGCGGGAGTAGTGATGAGCAGTTCTTC.

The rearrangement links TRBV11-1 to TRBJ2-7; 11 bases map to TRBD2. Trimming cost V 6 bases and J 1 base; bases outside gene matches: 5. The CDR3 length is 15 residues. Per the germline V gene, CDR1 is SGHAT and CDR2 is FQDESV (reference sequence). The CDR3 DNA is TGTGCCAGCAGTTGGGGGACTAGCGGTTCCTACGAGCAGTACTTC. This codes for CASSWGTSGSYEQYF. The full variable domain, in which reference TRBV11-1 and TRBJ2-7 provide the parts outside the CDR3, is EAEVAQSPRYKITEKSQAVAFWCDPISGHATLYWYRQILGQGPELLVQFQDESVVDDSQLPKDRFSAERLKGVDSTLKIQPAELGDSAMYLCASSWGTSGSYEQYFGPGTRLTVT.

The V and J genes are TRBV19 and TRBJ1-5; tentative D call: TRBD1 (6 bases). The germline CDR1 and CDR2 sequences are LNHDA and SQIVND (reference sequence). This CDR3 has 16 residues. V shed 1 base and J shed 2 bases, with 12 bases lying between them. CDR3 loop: CASSIGGQEGNQPQHF. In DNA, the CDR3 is TGTGCCAGTAGTATAGGGGGGCAGGAGGGCAATCAGCCCCAGCATTTT.

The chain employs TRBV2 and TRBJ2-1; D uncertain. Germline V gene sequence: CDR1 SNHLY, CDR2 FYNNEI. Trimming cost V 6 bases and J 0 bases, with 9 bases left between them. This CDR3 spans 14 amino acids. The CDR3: CASRSRSSYNEQFF. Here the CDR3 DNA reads TGTGCCAGCAGGAGCAGGAGCTCCTACAATGAGCAGTTCTTC.

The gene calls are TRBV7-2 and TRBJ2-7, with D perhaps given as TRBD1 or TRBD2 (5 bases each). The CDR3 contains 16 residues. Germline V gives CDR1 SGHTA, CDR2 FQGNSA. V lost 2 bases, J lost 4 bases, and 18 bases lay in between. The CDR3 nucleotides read TGTGCCAGCAGCTTACCTCCTGCGGAGAGGGGATACGAGCAGTACTTC. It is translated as CASSLPPAERGYEQYF.

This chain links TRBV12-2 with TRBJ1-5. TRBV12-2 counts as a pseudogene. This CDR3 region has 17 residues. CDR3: CASRYRGRINSNQPQHF. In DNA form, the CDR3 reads TGTGCAAGTCGCTACCGGGGACGGATTAATAGCAATCAGCCCCAGCATTTT.

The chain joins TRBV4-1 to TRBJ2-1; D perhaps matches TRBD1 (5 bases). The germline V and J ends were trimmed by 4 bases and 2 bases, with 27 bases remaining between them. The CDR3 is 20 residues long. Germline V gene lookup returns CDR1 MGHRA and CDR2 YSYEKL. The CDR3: CASSPSGGRPDSGTYNEQFF. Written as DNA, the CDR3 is TGCGCCAGCAGCCCCAGTGGTGGCCGCCCCGACAGTGGCACCTACAATGAGCAGTTCTTC.

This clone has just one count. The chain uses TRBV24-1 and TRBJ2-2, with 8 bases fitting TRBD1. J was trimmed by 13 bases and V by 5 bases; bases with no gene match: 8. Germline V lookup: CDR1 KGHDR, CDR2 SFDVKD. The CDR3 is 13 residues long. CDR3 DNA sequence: TGTGCCACCAGTGCCGACGGACAGGGCCTGCTGTTTTTT. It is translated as CATSADGQGLLFF.

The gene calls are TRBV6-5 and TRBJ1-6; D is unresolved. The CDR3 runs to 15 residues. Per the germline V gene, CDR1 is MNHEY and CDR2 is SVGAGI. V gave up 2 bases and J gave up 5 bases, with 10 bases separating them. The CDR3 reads CASSYGLFDNSPLHF. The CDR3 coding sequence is TGTGCCAGCAGTTACGGACTGTTTGATAATTCACCCCTCCACTTT.

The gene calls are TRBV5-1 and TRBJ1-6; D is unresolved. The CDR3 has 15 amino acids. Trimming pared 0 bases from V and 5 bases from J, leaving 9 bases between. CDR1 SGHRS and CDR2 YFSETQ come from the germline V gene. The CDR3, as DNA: TGCGCCAGCAGCTTGGATGGAGATAATAATTCACCCCTCCACTTT. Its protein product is CASSLDGDNNSPLHF.

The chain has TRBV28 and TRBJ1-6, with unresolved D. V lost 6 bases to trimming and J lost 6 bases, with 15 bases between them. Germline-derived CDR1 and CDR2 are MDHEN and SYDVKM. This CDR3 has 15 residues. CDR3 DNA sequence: TGTGCCAGCAGCCAACCGGGTCCACTTAATTCACCCCTCCACTTT. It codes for CASSQPGPLNSPLHF.

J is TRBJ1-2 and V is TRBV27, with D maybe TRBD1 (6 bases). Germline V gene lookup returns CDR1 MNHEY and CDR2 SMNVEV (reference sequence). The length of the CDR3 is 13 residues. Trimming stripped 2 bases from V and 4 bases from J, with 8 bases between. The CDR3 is CASSLTGSYGYTF. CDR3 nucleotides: TGTGCCAGCAGTTTAACAGGGAGCTATGGCTACACCTTC.

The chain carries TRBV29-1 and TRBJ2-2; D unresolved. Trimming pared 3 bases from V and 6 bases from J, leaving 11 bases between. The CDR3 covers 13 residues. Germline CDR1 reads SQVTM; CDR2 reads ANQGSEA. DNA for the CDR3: TGCAGCGTTGAGGGTCCGCTGTCCGGGGAGCTGTTTTTT. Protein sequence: CSVEGPLSGELFF.

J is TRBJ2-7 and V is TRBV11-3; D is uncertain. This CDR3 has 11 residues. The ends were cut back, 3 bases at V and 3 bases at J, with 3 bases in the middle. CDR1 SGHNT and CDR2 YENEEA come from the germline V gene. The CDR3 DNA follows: TGTGCCAGCAGCTTCGTCTACGAGCAGTACTTC. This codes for CASSFVYEQYF.